The clone carrying this T cell receptor beta chain was recorded only once. The data were taken from a study of blood T cell repertoires in COVID-19. Study-level information: COVID-19 samples collected from the United States, Italy and Spain covered acute and convalescent phases. In each case, the material was cDNA or gDNA derived from T cells, B-cell-depleted T cells, or PBMCs.

Original data processing: Amplified reference gene primers provided the basis for estimating nucleated cell counts. Using immunoSEQ multiplex PCR, the repertoire was profiled, and TCRdb retains in-frame clones only, with some absent. V and J calls plus clone size are reproduced from that table; the DNA served to infer D and trimming. Of approximately 74,000 clones in the sample, around four fifths were seen once. J was trimmed by 3 bases and V by 6 bases; bases with no gene match: 2. Germline-derived CDR1 and CDR2 are SGHNT and YYREEE (reference sequence). The CDR3 sequence is 12 residues long. The chain has TRBV5-4 and TRBJ1-1, with TRBD1 identical over 7 bases. Sequencing used peripheral blood. The TCR originated in a man older than 75 with active or convalescent COVID-19. As DNA, the CDR3 is TGTGCCAGCACCAGGGGGGACACTGAAGCTTTCTTT. Its translation: CASTRGDTEAFF.